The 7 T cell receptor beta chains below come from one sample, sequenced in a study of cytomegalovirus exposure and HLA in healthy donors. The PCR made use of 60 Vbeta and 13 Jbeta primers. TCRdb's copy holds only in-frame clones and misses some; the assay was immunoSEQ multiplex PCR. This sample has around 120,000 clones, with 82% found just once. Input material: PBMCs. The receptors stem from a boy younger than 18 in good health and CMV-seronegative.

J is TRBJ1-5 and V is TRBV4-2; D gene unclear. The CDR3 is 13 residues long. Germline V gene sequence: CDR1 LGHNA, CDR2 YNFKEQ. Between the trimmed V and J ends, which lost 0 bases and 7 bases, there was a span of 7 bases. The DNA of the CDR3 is TGTGCCAGCAGCCAAGATTTGAGCCAGCCCCAGCATTTT. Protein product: CASSQDLSQPQHF.

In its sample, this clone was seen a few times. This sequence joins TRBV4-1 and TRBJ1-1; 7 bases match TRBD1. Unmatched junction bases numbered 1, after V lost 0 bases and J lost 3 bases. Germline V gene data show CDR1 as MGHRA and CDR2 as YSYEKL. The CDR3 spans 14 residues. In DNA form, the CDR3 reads TGCGCCAGCAGCCAAGAGACAGGGCACACTGAAGCTTTCTTT. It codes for CASSQETGHTEAFF.

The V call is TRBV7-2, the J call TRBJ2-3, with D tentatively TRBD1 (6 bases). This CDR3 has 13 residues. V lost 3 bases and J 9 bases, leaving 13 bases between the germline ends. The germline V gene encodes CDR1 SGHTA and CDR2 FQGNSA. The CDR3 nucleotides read TGTGCCAGCAGCTTGCCCGGGACATTGACGCAGTATTTT. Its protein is CASSLPGTLTQYF.

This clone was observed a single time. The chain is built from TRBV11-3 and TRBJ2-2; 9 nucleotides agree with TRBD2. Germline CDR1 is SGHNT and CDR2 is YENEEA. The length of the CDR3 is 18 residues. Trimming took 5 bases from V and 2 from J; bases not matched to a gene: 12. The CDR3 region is CASSPPWASGVNTGELFF. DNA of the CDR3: TGTGCCAGCAGCCCCCCATGGGCTAGCGGGGTTAACACCGGGGAGCTGTTTTTT.

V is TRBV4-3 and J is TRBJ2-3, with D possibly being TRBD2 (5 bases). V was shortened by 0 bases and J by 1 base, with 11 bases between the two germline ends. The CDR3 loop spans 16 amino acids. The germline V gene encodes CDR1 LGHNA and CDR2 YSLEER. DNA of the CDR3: TGCGCCAGCAGCCAAGACGGCGGGTTGGGCACAGATACGCAGTATTTT. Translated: CASSQDGGLGTDTQYF.

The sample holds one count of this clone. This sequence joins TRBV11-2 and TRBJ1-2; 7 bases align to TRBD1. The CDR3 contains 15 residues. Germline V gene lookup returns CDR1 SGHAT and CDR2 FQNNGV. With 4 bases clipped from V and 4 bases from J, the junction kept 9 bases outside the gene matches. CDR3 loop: CASSSTGSQGYGYTF. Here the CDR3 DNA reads TGTGCCAGCAGCTCGACAGGGTCTCAGGGCTATGGCTACACCTTC.

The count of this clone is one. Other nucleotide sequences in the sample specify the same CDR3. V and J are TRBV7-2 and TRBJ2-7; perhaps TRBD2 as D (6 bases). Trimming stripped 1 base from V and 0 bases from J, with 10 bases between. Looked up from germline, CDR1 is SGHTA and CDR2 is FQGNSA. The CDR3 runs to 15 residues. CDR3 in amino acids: CASSLDAGSSYEQYF. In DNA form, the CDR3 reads TGTGCCAGCAGCTTAGATGCGGGGAGCTCCTACGAGCAGTACTTC.